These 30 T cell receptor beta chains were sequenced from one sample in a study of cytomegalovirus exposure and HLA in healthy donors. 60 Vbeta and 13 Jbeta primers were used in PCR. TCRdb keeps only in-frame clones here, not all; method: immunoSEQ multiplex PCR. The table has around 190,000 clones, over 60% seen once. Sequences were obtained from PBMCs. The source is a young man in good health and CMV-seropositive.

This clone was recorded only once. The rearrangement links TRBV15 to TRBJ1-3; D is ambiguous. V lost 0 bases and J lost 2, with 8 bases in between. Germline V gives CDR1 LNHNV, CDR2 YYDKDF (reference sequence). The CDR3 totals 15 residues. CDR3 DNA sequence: TGTGCCACCAGCAGAGATTCCGGGGCTGGAAACACCATATATTTT. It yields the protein CATSRDSGAGNTIYF.

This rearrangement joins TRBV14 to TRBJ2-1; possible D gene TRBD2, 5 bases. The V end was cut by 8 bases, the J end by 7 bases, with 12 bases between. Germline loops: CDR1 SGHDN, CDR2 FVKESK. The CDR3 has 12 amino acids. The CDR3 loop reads CASSLTRNEQFF. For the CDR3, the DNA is TGTGCCAGCTCCCTTACTAGGAATGAGCAGTTCTTC.

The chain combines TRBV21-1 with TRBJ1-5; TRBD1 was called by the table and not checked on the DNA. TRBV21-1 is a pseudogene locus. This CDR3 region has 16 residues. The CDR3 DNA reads TGTGCCAGCAGCAAATGCGGGGACAGGCTCAATCAGCCCCAGCATTTT. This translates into CASSKCGDRLNQPQHF.

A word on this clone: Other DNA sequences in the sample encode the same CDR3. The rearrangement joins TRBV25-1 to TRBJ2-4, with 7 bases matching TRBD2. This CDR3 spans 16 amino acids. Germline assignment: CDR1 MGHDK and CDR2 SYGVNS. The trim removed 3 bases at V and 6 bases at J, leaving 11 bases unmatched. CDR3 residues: CASSDPSSGSLNIQYF. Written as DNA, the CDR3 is TGTGCCAGCAGTGACCCGTCTAGCGGAAGCCTAAACATTCAGTACTTC. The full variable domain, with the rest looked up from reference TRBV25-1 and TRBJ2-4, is EADIYQTPRYLVIGTGKKITLECSQTMGHDKMYWYQQDPGMELHLIHYSYGVNSTEKGDLSSESTVSRIRTEHFPLTLESARPSHTSQYLCASSDPSSGSLNIQYFGAGTRLSVL.

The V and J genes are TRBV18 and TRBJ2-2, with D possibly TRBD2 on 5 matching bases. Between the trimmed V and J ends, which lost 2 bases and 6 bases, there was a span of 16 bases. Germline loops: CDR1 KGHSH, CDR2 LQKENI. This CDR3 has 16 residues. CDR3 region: CASSPRAPGRAGELFF. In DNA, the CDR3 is TGTGCCAGCTCACCAAGGGCCCCGGGAAGGGCCGGGGAGCTGTTTTTT.

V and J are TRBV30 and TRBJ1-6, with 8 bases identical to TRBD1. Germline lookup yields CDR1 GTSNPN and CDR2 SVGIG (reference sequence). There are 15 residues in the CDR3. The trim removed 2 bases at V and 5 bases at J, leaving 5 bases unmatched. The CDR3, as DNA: TGTGCCTGGAGTCACCGGGACAGGAATAATTCACCCCTCCACTTT. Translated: CAWSHRDRNNSPLHF.

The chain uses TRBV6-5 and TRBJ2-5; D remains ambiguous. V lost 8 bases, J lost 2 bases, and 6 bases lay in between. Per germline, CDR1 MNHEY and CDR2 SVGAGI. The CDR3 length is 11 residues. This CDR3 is CASGRQETQYF. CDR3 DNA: TGTGCCAGCGGCAGGCAAGAGACCCAGTACTTC.

In DNA, the CDR3 is TGTGCCAGCAGTTACTCCCCACAGGGGGGAGAGACCCAGTACTTC. Encoded protein: CASSYSPQGGETQYF. The rearrangement joins TRBV6-5 to TRBJ2-5; 8 positions agree with TRBD1. After removal of 0 bases from V and 4 bases from J, the junction contained 4 bases not matched to a gene. Germline V gives CDR1 MNHEY, CDR2 SVGAGI. The CDR3 covers 15 residues.

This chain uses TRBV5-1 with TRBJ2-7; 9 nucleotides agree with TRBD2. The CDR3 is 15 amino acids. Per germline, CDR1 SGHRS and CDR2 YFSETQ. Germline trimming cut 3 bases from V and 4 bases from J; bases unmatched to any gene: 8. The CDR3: CASSSQGLAVYEQYF. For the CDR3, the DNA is TGCGCCAGCAGCTCGCAGGGACTAGCCGTTTACGAGCAGTACTTC.

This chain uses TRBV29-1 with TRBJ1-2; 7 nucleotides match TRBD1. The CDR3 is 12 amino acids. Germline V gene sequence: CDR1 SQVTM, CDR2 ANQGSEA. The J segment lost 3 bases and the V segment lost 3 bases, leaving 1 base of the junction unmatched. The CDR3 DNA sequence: TGCAGCGTTGACCAGGGGGACTATGGCTACACCTTC. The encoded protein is CSVDQGDYGYTF.

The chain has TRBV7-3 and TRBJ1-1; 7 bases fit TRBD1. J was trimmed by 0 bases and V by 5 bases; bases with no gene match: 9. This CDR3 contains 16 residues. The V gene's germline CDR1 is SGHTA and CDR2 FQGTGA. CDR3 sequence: CASSKSGQTMNTEAFF. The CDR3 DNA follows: TGTGCCAGCAGCAAATCGGGACAGACCATGAACACTGAAGCTTTCTTT.

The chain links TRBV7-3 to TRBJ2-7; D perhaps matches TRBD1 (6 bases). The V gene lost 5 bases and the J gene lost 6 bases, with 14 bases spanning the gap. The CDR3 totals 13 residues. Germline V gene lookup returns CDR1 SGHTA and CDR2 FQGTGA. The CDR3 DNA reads TGTGCCAGCAGCCCCTCAGGGGCGGGCGAGCAGTACTTC. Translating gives CASSPSGAGEQYF.

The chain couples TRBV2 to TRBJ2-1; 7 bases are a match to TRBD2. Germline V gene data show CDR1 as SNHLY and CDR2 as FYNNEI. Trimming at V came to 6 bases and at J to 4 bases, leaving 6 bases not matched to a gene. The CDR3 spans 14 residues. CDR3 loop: CASRASGTYNEQFF. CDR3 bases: TGTGCCAGCAGGGCTAGCGGAACATACAATGAGCAGTTCTTC. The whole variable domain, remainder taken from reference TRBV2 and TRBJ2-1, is EPEVTQTPSHQVTQMGQEVILRCVPISNHLYFYWYRQILGQKVEFLVSFYNNEISEKSEIFDDQFSVERPDGSNFTLKIRSTKLEDSAMYFCASRASGTYNEQFFGPGTRLTVL.

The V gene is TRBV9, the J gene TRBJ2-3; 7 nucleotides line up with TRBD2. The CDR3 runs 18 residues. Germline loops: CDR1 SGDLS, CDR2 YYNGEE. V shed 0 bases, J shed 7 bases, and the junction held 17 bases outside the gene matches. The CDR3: CASSVAMGGGTTIHTQYF. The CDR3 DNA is TGTGCCAGCAGCGTAGCTATGGGTGGTGGGACTACCATACATACGCAGTATTTT.

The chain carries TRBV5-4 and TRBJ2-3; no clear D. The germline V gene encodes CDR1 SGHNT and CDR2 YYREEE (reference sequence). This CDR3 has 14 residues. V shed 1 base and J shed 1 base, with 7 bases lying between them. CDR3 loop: CASSLIRGTDTQYF. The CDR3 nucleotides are TGTGCCAGCAGCTTGATCCGGGGCACAGATACGCAGTATTTT.

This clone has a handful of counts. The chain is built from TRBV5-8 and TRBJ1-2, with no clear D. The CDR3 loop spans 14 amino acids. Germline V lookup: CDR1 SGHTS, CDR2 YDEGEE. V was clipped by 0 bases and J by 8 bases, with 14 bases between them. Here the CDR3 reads CASSLDSFPLGYTF. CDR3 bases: TGTGCCAGCAGCTTGGACAGCTTCCCTCTCGGCTACACCTTC.

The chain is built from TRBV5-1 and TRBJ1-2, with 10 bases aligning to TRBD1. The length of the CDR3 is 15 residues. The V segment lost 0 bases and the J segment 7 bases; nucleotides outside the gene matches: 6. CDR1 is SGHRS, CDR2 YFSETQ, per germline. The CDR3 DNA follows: TGCGCCAGCAGCTTGGAAGGGACAGGGGAGAGTGGCTACACCTTC. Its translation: CASSLEGTGESGYTF.

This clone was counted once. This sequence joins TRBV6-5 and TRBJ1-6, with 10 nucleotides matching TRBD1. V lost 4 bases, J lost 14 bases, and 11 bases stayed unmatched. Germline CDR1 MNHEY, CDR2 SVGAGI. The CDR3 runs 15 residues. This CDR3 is CASSSLMGQGRTLHF. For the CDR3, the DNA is TGTGCCAGCAGTTCTCTAATGGGACAGGGGAGAACCCTCCACTTT.

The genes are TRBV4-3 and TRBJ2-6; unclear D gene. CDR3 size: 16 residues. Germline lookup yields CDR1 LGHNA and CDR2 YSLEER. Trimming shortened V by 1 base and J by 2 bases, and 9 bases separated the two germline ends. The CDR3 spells CASSQVSEPGANVLTF. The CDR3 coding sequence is TGCGCCAGCAGCCAAGTGAGTGAGCCTGGGGCCAACGTCCTGACTTTC.

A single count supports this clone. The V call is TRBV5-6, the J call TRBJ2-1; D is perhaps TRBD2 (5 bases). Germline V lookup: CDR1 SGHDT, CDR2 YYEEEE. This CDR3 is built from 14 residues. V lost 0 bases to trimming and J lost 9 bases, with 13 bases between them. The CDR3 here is CASSLEAGMSEQFF. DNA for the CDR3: TGTGCCAGCAGCTTGGAGGCGGGCATGAGTGAGCAGTTCTTC.

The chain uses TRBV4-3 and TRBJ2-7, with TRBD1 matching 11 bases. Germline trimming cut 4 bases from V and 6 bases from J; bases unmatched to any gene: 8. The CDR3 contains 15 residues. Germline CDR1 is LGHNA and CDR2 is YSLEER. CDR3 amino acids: CASSPGTGGVVEQYF. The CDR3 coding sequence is TGCGCCAGCAGCCCGGGGACAGGGGGGGTCGTCGAGCAGTACTTC.

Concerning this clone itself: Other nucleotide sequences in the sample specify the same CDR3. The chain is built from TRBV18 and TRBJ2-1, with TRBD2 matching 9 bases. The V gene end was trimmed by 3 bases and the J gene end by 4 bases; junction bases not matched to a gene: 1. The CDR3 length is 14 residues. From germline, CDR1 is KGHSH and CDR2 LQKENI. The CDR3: CASSPGLAYNEQFF. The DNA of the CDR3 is TGTGCCAGCTCACCGGGACTAGCTTACAATGAGCAGTTCTTC.

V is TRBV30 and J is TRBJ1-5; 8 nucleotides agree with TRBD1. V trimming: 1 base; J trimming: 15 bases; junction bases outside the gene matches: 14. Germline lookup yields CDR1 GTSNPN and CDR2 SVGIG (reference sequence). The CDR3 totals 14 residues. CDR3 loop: CAWSEGTGNVGVHF. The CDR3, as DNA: TGTGCCTGGAGTGAGGGGACAGGAAATGTTGGTGTGCATTTT.

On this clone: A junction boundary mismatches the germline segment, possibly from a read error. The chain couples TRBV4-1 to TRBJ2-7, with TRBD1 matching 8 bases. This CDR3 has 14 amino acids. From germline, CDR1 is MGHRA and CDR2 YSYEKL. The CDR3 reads CASGQDRDPYEQYF. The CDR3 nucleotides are TGCGCCAGCGGCCAGGACAGGGACCCCTACGAGCAGTACTTC.

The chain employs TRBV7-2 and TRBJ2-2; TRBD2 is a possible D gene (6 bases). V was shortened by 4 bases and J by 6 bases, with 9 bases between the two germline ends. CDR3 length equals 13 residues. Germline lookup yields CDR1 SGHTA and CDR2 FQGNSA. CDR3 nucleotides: TGTGCCAGCAGCTCTGGGAGGTCCGGGGAGCTGTTTTTT. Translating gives CASSSGRSGELFF.

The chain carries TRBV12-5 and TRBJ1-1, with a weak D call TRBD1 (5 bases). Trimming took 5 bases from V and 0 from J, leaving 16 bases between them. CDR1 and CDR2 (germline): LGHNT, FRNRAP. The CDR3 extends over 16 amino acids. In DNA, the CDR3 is TGTGCTAGTGGTCCCAGGACGCGGGGGGTGAACACTGAAGCTTTCTTT. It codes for CASGPRTRGVNTEAFF.

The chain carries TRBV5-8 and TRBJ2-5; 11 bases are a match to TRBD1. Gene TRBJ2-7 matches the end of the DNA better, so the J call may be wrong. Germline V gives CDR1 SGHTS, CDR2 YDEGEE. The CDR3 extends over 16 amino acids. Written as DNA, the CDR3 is TGTGCCAGCAGCCTCCTGGGGACAGGGGGGATTTACGAGCAGTACTTC. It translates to CASSLLGTGGIYEQYF.

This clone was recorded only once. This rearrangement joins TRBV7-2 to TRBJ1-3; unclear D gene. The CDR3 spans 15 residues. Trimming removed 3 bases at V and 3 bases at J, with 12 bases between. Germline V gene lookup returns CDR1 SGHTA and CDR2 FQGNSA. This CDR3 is CASSLMTQVGNTIYF. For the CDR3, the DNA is TGTGCCAGCAGCTTGATGACGCAGGTTGGAAACACCATATATTTT.

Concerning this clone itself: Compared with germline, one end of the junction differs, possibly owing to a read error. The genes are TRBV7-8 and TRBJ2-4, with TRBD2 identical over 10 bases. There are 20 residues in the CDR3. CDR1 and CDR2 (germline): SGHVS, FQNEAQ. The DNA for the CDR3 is TGTGCCAGCAGCGCCTCGAGGAGCGGGGGGGCGCTGAGGGCCAAAAACATTCGGTACTTC. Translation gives CASSASRSGGALRAKNIRYF.

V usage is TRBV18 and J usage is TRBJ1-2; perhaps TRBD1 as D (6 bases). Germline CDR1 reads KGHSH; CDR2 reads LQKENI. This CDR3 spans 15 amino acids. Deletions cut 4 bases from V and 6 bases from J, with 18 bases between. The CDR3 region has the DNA TGTGCCAGCTCACTCCTCAACAGGGATGGCGATGGCTACACCTTC. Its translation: CASSLLNRDGDGYTF.